The 28 T cell receptor beta chains given below trace back to one sample, sequenced in a study of T cell clonotyping in hematopoietic cell transplantation. Method: immunoSEQ multiplex PCR; TCRdb's copy keeps in-frame clones and lacks some. The sample holds about 41,000 clones, roughly four fifths seen once. Time point indicated: recipient sample about 28 days before transplant, after cytoreduction. The sample here was peripheral blood mononuclear cells, taken before stem cell transplant. Receptors were obtained from a man aged 60 to 69 with myelodysplastic syndrome. Some clones in this sample may be carry-over from other donors' samples.

The table lists this clone with a few counts. V usage is TRBV27 and J usage is TRBJ1-2; a possible D gene is TRBD1 (5 bases). Germline V gene lookup returns CDR1 MNHEY and CDR2 SMNVEV (reference sequence). Trimming took 11 bases from V and 7 from J, leaving 17 bases between them. The CDR3 consists of 12 residues. CDR3 loop: CASPKGFFGYTF. CDR3 sequence (DNA): TGTGCCTCCCCAAAGGGGTTCTTTGGCTACACCTTC.

The rearrangement uses TRBV7-2 and TRBJ2-1; tentatively, D is TRBD2 (5 bases). The germline CDR1 and CDR2 sequences are SGHTA and FQGNSA. Between the trimmed V and J ends, which lost 5 bases and 15 bases, there was a span of 23 bases. The CDR3 is 14 residues long. The CDR3 here is CASSARSGPGVGFF. In DNA, the CDR3 is TGTGCCAGCAGCGCTAGAAGTGGCCCCGGGGTAGGGTTCTTC.

The rearrangement joins TRBV15 to TRBJ1-2; D may be TRBD1 (6 bases). Germline V gene data show CDR1 as LNHNV and CDR2 as YYDKDF (reference sequence). Trimming stripped 0 bases from V and 4 bases from J, with 15 bases between. The CDR3 extends over 16 amino acids. Written as DNA, the CDR3 is TGTGCCACCAGCAGAGATCCAGGGGCCCCCCGCTATGGCTACACCTTC. Translated, it gives CATSRDPGAPRYGYTF.

The genes are TRBV27 and TRBJ2-7; 10 nucleotides line up with TRBD1. The J segment lost 3 bases and the V segment lost 8 bases, leaving 4 bases of the junction unmatched. CDR1 MNHEY and CDR2 SMNVEV come from the germline V gene (reference sequence). The CDR3 loop spans 13 amino acids. CDR3 protein: CASQGQGGYEQYF. DNA for the CDR3: TGTGCCAGCCAAGGACAGGGGGGCTACGAGCAGTACTTC.

This chain joins TRBV27 and TRBJ1-6; D unresolved. Germline assignment: CDR1 MNHEY and CDR2 SMNVEV (reference sequence). This CDR3 has 14 residues. Trimming pared 8 bases from V and 6 bases from J, leaving 14 bases between. In DNA form, the CDR3 reads TGTGCCAGCCAAACCCGCGTTAGTAATTCACCCCTCCACTTT. Translation: CASQTRVSNSPLHF.

V is TRBV7-9 and J is TRBJ1-2; D unclear. Germline V lookup: CDR1 SEHNR, CDR2 FQNEAQ (reference sequence). V lost 3 bases and J lost 1, with 15 bases in between. This CDR3 contains 16 residues. CDR3 residues: CASSFGQGFINYGYTF. In DNA form, the CDR3 reads TGTGCCAGCAGCTTTGGGCAAGGTTTTATTAACTATGGCTACACCTTC.

The chain uses TRBV19 and TRBJ1-1; D not resolved. Germline V CDR1 and CDR2: LNHDA, SQIVND (reference sequence). The CDR3 runs 14 residues. V lost 1 base, J lost 6 bases, and 12 bases lay in between. The CDR3 loop is CASSIGRGLAEAFF. CDR3 sequence (DNA): TGTGCCAGTAGTATAGGTCGTGGTCTCGCTGAAGCTTTCTTT.

V and J are TRBV20-1 and TRBJ2-1; TRBD2 matches at 7 bases. Germline CDR1 reads DFQATT; CDR2 reads SNEGSKA (reference sequence). The CDR3 runs 10 residues. With V trimmed by 5 bases and J by 8 bases, 0 bases remained unmatched. The CDR3 DNA reads TGCAGTGCTGCGGGGGATGAGCAGTTCTTC. This sequence encodes CSAAGDEQFF.

The gene calls are TRBV19 and TRBJ1-5; D is unresolved. Trimming shortened V by 4 bases and J by 2 bases, and 6 bases separated the two germline ends. Per the germline V gene, CDR1 is LNHDA and CDR2 is SQIVND (reference sequence). The CDR3 spans 13 residues. CDR3 loop: CASSTGGNQPQHF. CDR3 nucleotide sequence: TGTGCCAGTAGTACGGGTGGCAATCAGCCCCAGCATTTT.

This rearrangement joins TRBV5-8 to TRBJ2-7; 8 bases map to TRBD1. The CDR3 loop spans 14 amino acids. J lost 0 bases, V lost 8 bases, and 7 bases had no gene match. Looked up from germline, CDR1 is SGHTS and CDR2 is YDEGEE. CDR3 loop: CARGRDRSSYEQYF. The DNA of the CDR3 is TGTGCCAGGGGGCGGGACAGGAGCTCCTACGAGCAGTACTTC.

This chain connects TRBV19 to TRBJ1-3, with D perhaps TRBD1 (5 bases). Germline V gene lookup returns CDR1 LNHDA and CDR2 SQIVND (reference sequence). The CDR3 is 17 residues long. V lost 5 bases and J lost 0, with 17 bases in between. The CDR3 coding sequence is TGTGCCAGTAGTTCCCACAGGACCGGGCCCTCTGGAAACACCATATATTTT. Protein product: CASSSHRTGPSGNTIYF.

J is TRBJ1-1 and V is TRBV6-5; D perhaps matches TRBD1 (6 bases). CDR1 is MNHEY, CDR2 SVGAGI, per germline. This CDR3 region has 16 residues. The V end was cut by 1 base, the J end by 4 bases, with 16 bases between. CDR3 loop: CASSYFSGVGLTEAFF. CDR3 bases: TGTGCCAGCAGTTACTTTTCAGGGGTCGGCCTCACTGAAGCTTTCTTT.

This sequence joins TRBV6-5 and TRBJ2-5; no reliable D call. CDR1 and CDR2 (germline): MNHEY, SVGAGI. This CDR3 spans 13 amino acids. The V end was cut by 10 bases, the J end by 5 bases, with 17 bases between. The CDR3 DNA reads TGTGCCACCTCCCTGGAGATGCTGGAGACCCAGTACTTC. This codes for CATSLEMLETQYF.

V is TRBV5-4 and J is TRBJ2-7, with 12 bases fitting TRBD2. Trimming cost V 4 bases and J 12 bases; bases outside gene matches: 11. Germline V gene sequence: CDR1 SGHNT, CDR2 YYREEE (reference sequence). This CDR3 is built from 14 residues. The CDR3 sequence: CASSPSGLAGIRYF. The CDR3 bases are TGTGCCAGCAGCCCATCTGGACTAGCGGGGATAAGGTACTTC.

The chain is built from TRBV7-2 and TRBJ1-1; tentatively, D is TRBD1 (6 bases). Trimming cost V 3 bases and J 10 bases, with 12 bases left between them. CDR1 is SGHTA and CDR2 is FQGNSA in the germline V gene. The CDR3 consists of 12 residues. CDR3: CASSFGGGAAFF. The DNA of the CDR3 is TGTGCCAGCAGCTTTGGGGGGGGCGCAGCTTTCTTT.

The rearrangement joins TRBV6-6 to TRBJ1-1; perhaps TRBD1 as D (5 bases). This CDR3 comprises 14 residues. CDR1 is MNHNY, CDR2 SVGAGI, per germline (reference sequence). V was cut by 2 bases and J by 1 base, with 8 bases left in between. CDR3 in DNA: TGTGCCAGCAGTTACGGGGCCGGGAACACTGAAGCTTTCTTT. Residues: CASSYGAGNTEAFF.

The chain couples TRBV21-1 to TRBJ2-1. TRBV21-1 is noted as a pseudogene. This CDR3 is 17 amino acids long. Here the CDR3 reads CASSQPLSPRSYNEQFF. In nucleotides, the CDR3 is TGTGCCAGCAGCCAGCCCCTTAGTCCGCGCTCCTACAATGAGCAGTTCTTC.

V and J are TRBV19 and TRBJ1-6; 9 positions agree with TRBD1. The germline V gene has CDR1 LNHDA and CDR2 SQIVND (reference sequence). CDR3 length: 15 amino acids. Trimming at V came to 6 bases and at J to 6 bases, leaving 6 bases not matched to a gene. CDR3 region: CASSQGTGSNSPLHF. CDR3 sequence (DNA): TGTGCCAGTAGCCAAGGGACAGGGTCTAATTCACCCCTCCACTTT.

This clone was found once. The rearrangement joins TRBV4-3 to TRBJ2-3, with 8 positions matching TRBD1. CDR1 is LGHNA, CDR2 YSLEER, per germline. CDR3 length: 16 amino acids. V trimming: 2 bases; J trimming: 3 bases; junction bases outside the gene matches: 7. DNA of the CDR3: TGCGCCAGCAGCCAAAGGGACAGGACAGCGACAGATACGCAGTATTTT. Translated: CASSQRDRTATDTQYF.

This chain joins TRBV5-6 and TRBJ2-2; the D is unclear. Germline V gives CDR1 SGHDT, CDR2 YYEEEE. The CDR3 consists of 16 residues. Trimming took off 4 bases at V and 3 bases at J, with 16 bases between the two ends. In DNA, the CDR3 is TGTGCCAGCAGCCCGGACGCCGGAATCGACACCGGGGAGCTGTTTTTT. It encodes CASSPDAGIDTGELFF.

The J gene is TRBJ2-3, the V gene TRBV5-1, with D unresolved. Trimming shortened V by 0 bases and J by 0 bases, and 8 bases separated the two germline ends. Germline V gene lookup returns CDR1 SGHRS and CDR2 YFSETQ. This CDR3 region has 15 residues. The CDR3: CASSLEGTSTDTQYF. The CDR3 bases are TGCGCCAGCAGCTTGGAGGGAACTAGCACAGATACGCAGTATTTT.

The chain combines TRBV13 with TRBJ2-7, with TRBD1 identical over 11 bases. V lost 4 bases and J lost 0; bases outside the gene matches: 5. This CDR3 has 16 residues. Germline CDR1 reads PRHDT; CDR2 reads FYEKMQ (reference sequence). The CDR3 DNA reads TGTGCCAGCAGCTATACCGGGACAGGGGGCTCCTACGAGCAGTACTTC. Amino acid sequence: CASSYTGTGGSYEQYF.

This clone was detected a few times. This chain uses TRBV18 with TRBJ2-7; D unresolved. Germline CDR1 KGHSH, CDR2 LQKENI. Trimming shortened V by 3 bases and J by 7 bases, and 10 bases separated the two germline ends. The CDR3 is 12 amino acids. The CDR3 nucleotides read TGTGCCAGCTCACCGATGTTGGGGGAGCAGTACTTC. Translation: CASSPMLGEQYF.

The chain combines TRBV5-6 with TRBJ1-2, with D perhaps TRBD1 (5 bases). The V gene's germline CDR1 is SGHDT and CDR2 YYEEEE. Trimming took off 3 bases at V and 2 bases at J, with 8 bases between the two ends. CDR3 length equals 13 residues. CDR3 DNA: TGTGCCAGCAGCTGGGGGGAAAACTATGGCTACACCTTC. The encoded protein is CASSWGENYGYTF.

V and J are TRBV4-3 and TRBJ1-1, with no clear D. Per the germline V gene, CDR1 is LGHNA and CDR2 is YSLEER. This CDR3 is built from 15 residues. V was clipped by 1 base and J by 4 bases, with 13 bases between them. CDR3 amino acids: CASSQVSPSSTEAFF. The CDR3 DNA is TGCGCCAGCAGCCAAGTTAGCCCTTCGAGCACTGAAGCTTTCTTT.

The genes are TRBV25-1 and TRBJ2-7; the D call may be TRBD1 or TRBD2 (5 bases each). Deletions cut 6 bases from V and 2 bases from J, with 8 bases between. Germline V gene sequence: CDR1 MGHDK, CDR2 SYGVNS. The CDR3 is 12 amino acids. The CDR3 region has the DNA TGTGCCAGCAGCGTGGGGGCCTACGAGCAGTACTTC. It is translated as CASSVGAYEQYF.

J is TRBJ1-2 and V is TRBV5-6; D possibly corresponds to TRBD1 (6 bases). Between the trimmed V and J ends, which lost 1 base and 4 bases, there was a span of 8 bases. CDR3 length equals 13 residues. Looked up from germline, CDR1 is SGHDT and CDR2 is YYEEEE. CDR3 sequence reads: CASSLMGAYGYTF. DNA for the CDR3: TGTGCCAGCAGCTTGATGGGGGCCTATGGCTACACCTTC.

The V and J genes are TRBV19 and TRBJ2-5, with TRBD2 identical over 7 bases. Germline lookup yields CDR1 LNHDA and CDR2 SQIVND (reference sequence). CDR3 length: 13 residues. The V and J ends lost 6 bases and 3 bases, in that order; junction bases with no gene match: 4. The CDR3 DNA reads as TGTGCCAGTAGGCTAGCGGACAAAGAGACCCAGTACTTC. Translating gives CASRLADKETQYF.